The clone carrying this T cell receptor (beta chain) counts as medium-sized by frequency. TRB cDNA was prepared as libraries by UMI-labeled 5' RACE. From the 5' RACE reads, TCRdb lists one entry per CDR3 protein and no DNA. The sample data list thousands of distinct CDR3 sequences. The sample is drawn from a study of CXCR3-negative and CXCR3-positive naive CD8 T cells. In germline, CDR1 is SQVTM, CDR2 ANQGSEA. There are 13 residues in the CDR3. The receptor was isolated from a human donor in good health. Some clones in this sample may be carry-over from other donors' samples. The rearrangement links TRBV29-1 to TRBJ1-2; TCRdb reports TRBD1, a call that lacks DNA to check it against. The sequencing input was naive CXCR3- CD8+ T cells from blood. Specified subset: CD45RO-CCR7+CD27+CD95- naive CD8+ T cells lacking CXCR3 (TNR3-). CDR3 loop: CSVEDGGPGGYTF. Using reference TRBV29-1 and TRBJ1-2 for the parts outside the CDR3, the full variable domain is SAVISQKPSRDICQRGTSLTIQCQVDSQVTMMFWYRQQPGQSLTLIATANQGSEATYESGFVIDKFPISRPNLTFSTLTVSNMSPEDSSIYLCSVEDGGPGGYTFGSGTRLTVV.